A selection of T cell receptor beta chains follows, all from one sample in a study of blood T cell repertoires in COVID-19. Sequenced by immunoSEQ multiplex PCR; TCRdb stores in-frame clones only, minus some. There are over 100,000 clones in the sample; 65% to 85% occur only once, and 0.8% to 1% lies in the top ten. Material for sequencing was peripheral blood. All receptors derive from a woman in her sixties or seventies with acute or convalescent COVID-19. CDR3s leave out the opening cysteine and the closing phenylalanine or tryptophan. The order of the fields is CDR3 length, V gene, J gene, CDR3 protein.

>11|TRBV6-5|TRBJ2-6
ATWPSGANVLT
>13|TRBV2|TRBJ1-1
ASSEALPGGTEAF
>13|TRBV27|TRBJ1-1
ASSLPSAGRSEAF
>12|TRBV4-1|TRBJ1-4
ASSQGTEQEKLF
>12|TRBV28|TRBJ1-5
ASSWGQGNQPQH
>11|TRBV9|TRBJ1-1
ASRPSGGTEAF
>11|TRBV30|TRBJ2-4
AWRFAGQNIQY
>11|TRBV25-1|TRBJ2-7
ASKSTGKYEQY
>13|TRBV7-9|TRBJ2-4
ASSSTGGPSDIQY
>14|TRBV6-1|TRBJ2-5
ASSEALGQGEETQY
>12|TRBV19|TRBJ2-2
ASSSGLDTGELF
>14|TRBV19|TRBJ1-3
ASPLRGGRGGNTIY
>14|TRBV5-6|TRBJ2-5
ASSLGIAGLQETQY
>13|TRBV6-1|TRBJ1-4
ASSEVTLGSEKLF
>14|TRBV5-1|TRBJ2-7
ASSLGAQGGSYEQY
>13|TRBV27|TRBJ1-2
ASSGGKGARYGYT
>14|TRBV7-9|TRBJ1-2
ASSLGTGTLVYGYT
>14|TRBV7-9|TRBJ1-2
ASSLRSGEGPKGYT
>13|TRBV27|TRBJ1-5
ASSSGTGGKQPQH
>12|TRBV5-1|TRBJ1-2
ASGEGTVSYGYT
>12|TRBV28|TRBJ2-7
ASSFHDTSYEQY
>14|TRBV18|TRBJ2-1
ASSVTGTSSYNEQF
>12|TRBV5-1|TRBJ1-1
ASSLDGGNTEAF
>11|TRBV27|TRBJ2-7
ASSLAGVGEQY
>14|TRBV5-1|TRBJ1-4
ASSESGTGKFEKLF
>13|TRBV5-1|TRBJ2-1
ASSLGREPYNEQF
>13|TRBV2|TRBJ2-3
ASSEPQIRTDTQY
>16|TRBV3-1/TRBV3-2|TRBJ2-4
ASSRGTSGGVAKNIQY
>13|TRBV14|TRBJ2-7
ASSPEERGNYEQY
>13|TRBV2|TRBJ2-2
ASSIPGTGIGELF
>14|TRBV5-6|TRBJ1-4
ASSLRVGAYNEKLF
>16|TRBV29-1|TRBJ2-1
SVDESSGGMGSYNEQF
>14|TRBV5-4|TRBJ1-6
ASSLSQGARNSPLH
>14|TRBV7-2|TRBJ2-5
ASSFQLAGGQETQY
>11|TRBV19|TRBJ1-5
ASALGAGQPQH
>13|TRBV3-1/TRBV3-2|TRBJ2-1
ASSHTSGAYNEQF
>12|TRBV19|TRBJ2-7
ASSPSGSTYEQY
>11|TRBV10-3|TRBJ2-7
AIRPGQGEAAY
>12|TRBV7-9|TRBJ1-1
ASSLDRGSTEAF
>13|TRBV5-1|TRBJ2-2
ASSTTSGGTGELF
>12|TRBV5-1|TRBJ1-5
ASSPGQGNQPQH
>10|TRBV7-3|TRBJ2-7
ASRGRGSEQY
>13|TRBV6-5|TRBJ1-4
ASSYSGDTNEKLF
>12|TRBV3-1/TRBV3-2|TRBJ1-1
ASRSTGGVTEAF
>12|TRBV24-1|TRBJ2-2
ATRGRGITGELF
>12|TRBV4-1|TRBJ2-1
ASTQPDRNNEQF
>15|TRBV3-1/TRBV3-2|TRBJ2-3
ASSPPGIAGPTDTQY
>12|TRBV6-5|TRBJ1-4
ASSLGQTSLSLF
>12|TRBV10-3|TRBJ1-4
AISGGRVGEKLF
>13|TRBV9|TRBJ1-6
ASSVDPTGLSPLH
>14|TRBV18|TRBJ2-7
ASSRSGTSGSYEQY
>14|TRBV19|TRBJ2-6
ASSVGTASGANVLT
>13|TRBV5-6|TRBJ1-1
ASSSYRGGNTEAF
>13|TRBV7-2|TRBJ1-1
ASSLARLRNTEAF
>14|TRBV28|TRBJ2-7
ASSFLGGRRPYEQY